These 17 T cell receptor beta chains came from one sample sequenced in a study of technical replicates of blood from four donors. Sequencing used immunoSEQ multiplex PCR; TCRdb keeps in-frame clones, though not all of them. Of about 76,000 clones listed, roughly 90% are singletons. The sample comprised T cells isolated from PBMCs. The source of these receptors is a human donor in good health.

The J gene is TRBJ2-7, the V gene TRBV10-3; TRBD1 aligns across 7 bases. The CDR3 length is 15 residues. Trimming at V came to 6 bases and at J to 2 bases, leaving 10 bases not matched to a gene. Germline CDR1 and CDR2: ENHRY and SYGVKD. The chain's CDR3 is CAIRILTGPTYEQYF. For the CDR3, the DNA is TGTGCCATCAGGATTTTGACAGGGCCAACCTACGAGCAGTACTTC.

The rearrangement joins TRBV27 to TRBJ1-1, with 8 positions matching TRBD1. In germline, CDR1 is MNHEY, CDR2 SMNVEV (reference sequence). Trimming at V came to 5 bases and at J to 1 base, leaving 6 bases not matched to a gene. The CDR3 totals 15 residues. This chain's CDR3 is CASSLGTGQNTEAFF. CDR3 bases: TGTGCCAGCAGTCTCGGGACAGGTCAGAACACTGAAGCTTTCTTT.

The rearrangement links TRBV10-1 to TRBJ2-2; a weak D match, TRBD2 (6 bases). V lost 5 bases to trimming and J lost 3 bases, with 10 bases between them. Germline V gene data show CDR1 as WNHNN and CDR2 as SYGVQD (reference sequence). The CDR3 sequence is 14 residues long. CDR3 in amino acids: CASSSSGDTGELFF. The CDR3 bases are TGCGCCAGCAGTTCCTCGGGGGACACCGGGGAGCTGTTTTTT.

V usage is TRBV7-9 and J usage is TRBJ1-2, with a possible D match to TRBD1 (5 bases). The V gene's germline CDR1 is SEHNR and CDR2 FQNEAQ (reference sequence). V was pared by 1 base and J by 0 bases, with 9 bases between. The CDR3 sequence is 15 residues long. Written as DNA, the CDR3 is TGTGCCAGCAGCTTAGTTCAGGGCTCTAACTATGGCTACACCTTC. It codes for CASSLVQGSNYGYTF.

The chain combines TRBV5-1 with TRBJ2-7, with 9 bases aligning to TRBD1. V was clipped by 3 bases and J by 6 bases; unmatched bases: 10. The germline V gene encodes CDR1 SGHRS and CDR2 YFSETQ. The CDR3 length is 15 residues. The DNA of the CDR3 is TGCGCCAGCAGCTGGGGGACAGGGAAGTATGGCGAGCAGTACTTC. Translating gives CASSWGTGKYGEQYF.

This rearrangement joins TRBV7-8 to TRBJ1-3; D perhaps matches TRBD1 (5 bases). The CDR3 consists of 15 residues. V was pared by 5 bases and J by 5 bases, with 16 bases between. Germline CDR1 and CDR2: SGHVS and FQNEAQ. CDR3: CASSPGMTARNTIYF. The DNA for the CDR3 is TGTGCCAGCAGCCCAGGCATGACAGCCCGAAACACCATATATTTT.

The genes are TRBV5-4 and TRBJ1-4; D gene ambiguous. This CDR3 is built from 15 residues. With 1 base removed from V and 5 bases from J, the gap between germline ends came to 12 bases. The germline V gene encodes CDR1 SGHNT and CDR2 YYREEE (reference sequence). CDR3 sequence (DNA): TGTGCCAGCAGCTTGTACGGGGTCGGGAATGAAAAACTGTTTTTT. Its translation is CASSLYGVGNEKLFF. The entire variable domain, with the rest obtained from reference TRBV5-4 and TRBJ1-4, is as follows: ETGVTQSPTHLIKTRGQQVTLRCSSQSGHNTVSWYQQALGQGPQFIFQYYREEENGRGNFPPRFSGLQFPNYSSELNVNALELDDSALYLCASSLYGVGNEKLFFGSGTQLSVL.

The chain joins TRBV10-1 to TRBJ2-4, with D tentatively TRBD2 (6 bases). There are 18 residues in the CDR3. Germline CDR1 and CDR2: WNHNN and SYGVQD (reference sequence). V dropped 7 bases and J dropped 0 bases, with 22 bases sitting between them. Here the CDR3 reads CASTLTRMFELAKNIQYF. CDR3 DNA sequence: TGCGCCAGCACTTTGACTAGGATGTTCGAACTAGCCAAAAACATTCAGTACTTC.

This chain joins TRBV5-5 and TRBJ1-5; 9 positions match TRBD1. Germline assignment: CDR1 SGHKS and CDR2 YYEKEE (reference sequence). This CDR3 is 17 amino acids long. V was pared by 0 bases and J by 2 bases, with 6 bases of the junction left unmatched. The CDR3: CASSLGPWDRGNQPQHF. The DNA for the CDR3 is TGTGCCAGCAGCTTGGGTCCATGGGACAGGGGCAATCAGCCCCAGCATTTT.

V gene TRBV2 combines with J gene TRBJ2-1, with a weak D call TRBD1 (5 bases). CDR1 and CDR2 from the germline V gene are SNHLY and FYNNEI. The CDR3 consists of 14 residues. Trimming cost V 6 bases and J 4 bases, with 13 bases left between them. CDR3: CASRQTVRYNEQFF. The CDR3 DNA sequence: TGTGCCAGCAGGCAGACAGTGAGGTACAATGAGCAGTTCTTC.

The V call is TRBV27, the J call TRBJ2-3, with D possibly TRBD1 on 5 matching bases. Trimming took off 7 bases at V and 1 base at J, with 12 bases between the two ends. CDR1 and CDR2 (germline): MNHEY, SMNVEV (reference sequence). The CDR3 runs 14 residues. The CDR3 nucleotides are TGTGCCAGCACCCCGGCCAGGGGCACAGATACGCAGTATTTT. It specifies CASTPARGTDTQYF.

CDR3 DNA: TGTGCCAGCAGTTCAGGGATTACGCAGTATTTT. The encoded protein is CASSSGITQYF. V is TRBV6-5 and J is TRBJ2-3, with D perhaps matching TRBD1 (5 bases). Looked up from germline, CDR1 is MNHEY and CDR2 is SVGAGI. The CDR3 sequence is 11 residues long. The V gene lost 4 bases and the J gene lost 8 bases, with 7 bases spanning the gap.

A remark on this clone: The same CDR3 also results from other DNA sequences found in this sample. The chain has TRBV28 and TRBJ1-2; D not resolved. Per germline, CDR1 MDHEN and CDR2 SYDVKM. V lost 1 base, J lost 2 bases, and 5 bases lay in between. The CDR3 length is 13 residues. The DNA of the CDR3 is TGTGCCAGCAGTTTATCGGGGAACTATGGCTACACCTTC. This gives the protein CASSLSGNYGYTF.

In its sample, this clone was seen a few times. The chain's CDR3 is CASSLGILATEAFF. The DNA for the CDR3 is TGTGCCAGCAGCTTAGGCATCCTGGCCACTGAAGCTTTCTTT. J is TRBJ1-1 and V is TRBV13; no clear D gene. The CDR3 is 14 residues long. V was cut by 0 bases and J by 4 bases, with 9 bases left in between. Per the germline V gene, CDR1 is PRHDT and CDR2 is FYEKMQ (reference sequence).

CDR3 nucleotides: TGCAGTGCTTCCATGAACACTGAAGCTTTCTTT. It is translated as CSASMNTEAFF. The chain recombines TRBV20-1 with TRBJ1-1; D remains ambiguous. The CDR3 contains 11 residues. The germline gives CDR1 DFQATT, CDR2 SNEGSKA (reference sequence). V was clipped by 5 bases and J by 0 bases, with 4 bases between them.

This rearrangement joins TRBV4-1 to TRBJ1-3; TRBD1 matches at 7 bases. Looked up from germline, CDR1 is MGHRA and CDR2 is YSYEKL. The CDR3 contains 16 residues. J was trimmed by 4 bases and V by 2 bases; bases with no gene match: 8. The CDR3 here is CASSQLTGQGGNTIYF. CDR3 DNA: TGCGCCAGCAGCCAACTGACAGGGCAAGGGGGAAACACCATATATTTT.

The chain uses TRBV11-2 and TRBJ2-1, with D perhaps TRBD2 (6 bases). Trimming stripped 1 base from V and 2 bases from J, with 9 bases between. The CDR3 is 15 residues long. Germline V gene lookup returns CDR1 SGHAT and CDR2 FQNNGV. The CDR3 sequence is CASSLGGMAYNEQFF. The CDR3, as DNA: TGTGCCAGCAGCTTAGGCGGGATGGCCTACAATGAGCAGTTCTTC.